This TCR beta chain comes out of a study of blood T cell repertoires in COVID-19. Across the whole study: Sample material is recorded as cDNA or gDNA derived from T cells, B-cell-depleted T cells, or PBMCs.

Original processing notes: Quantification of nucleated cells was approximated via reference gene primer amplification. Repertoires were generated with immunoSEQ multiplex PCR, while TCRdb's copy carries only in-frame clones and drops some. Clone size and the V and J calls come from that table; the DNA yielded D and trimming. The data contain approximately 250,000 clones, roughly 90% of them singletons. Germline V gene data show CDR1 as LGHNA and CDR2 as YSLEER. Between the trimmed V and J ends, which lost 1 base and 3 bases, there was a span of 13 bases. The CDR3 is 15 amino acids. Participants had their cohort set by participant-reported clinical history. Individuals in the exposed group had encountered a COVID-19 case within 2 weeks preceding study entry.

This receptor was obtained from a man aged 35 to 55 who had been exposed to COVID-19. Sequenced: PBMCs or T cells enriched from blood (not recorded which). This chain connects TRBV4-3 to TRBJ2-7, with TRBD1 as a possible D gene (5 bases). The DNA for the CDR3 is TGCGCCAGCAGCCAAGGGAAAGGGGAAATCTACGAGCAGTACTTC. Its protein is CASSQGKGEIYEQYF.